The rows below give T cell receptor beta chains drawn from one sample of a study of cytomegalovirus exposure and HLA in healthy donors. TCRdb keeps only in-frame clones here, not all; method: immunoSEQ multiplex PCR. Altogether about 170,000 clones are present, 82% being singletons, with the ten largest covering roughly 1.5%. The sequencing input was PBMCs. The receptors shown here come from a male donor in good health and CMV-seronegative. Each CDR3 is given with its conserved first and last residue. Fields, in order: D gene, clone size, V gene, J gene, CDR3 protein, CDR3 DNA. The D gene is left open where the match is weak. Only part of the rows carry a size: once, few, many, or a class if the clone is expanded.

>TRBD2|-|TRBV18|TRBJ2-1
CASSPLLSAASGANEQFF
TGTGCCAGCTCACCACTATTGTCCGCGGCTAGCGGAGCCAATGAGCAGTTCTTC
>-|-|TRBV30|TRBJ1-5
CAWSVRGVSNQPQHF
TGTGCCTGGAGTGTCCGGGGGGTTAGCAATCAGCCCCAGCATTTT
>-|-|TRBV5-1|TRBJ1-2
CASSQSTVNYGYTF
TGCGCCAGCAGTCAAAGTACAGTCAACTATGGCTACACCTTC
>TRBD1|-|TRBV5-6|TRBJ2-7
CASSSRTGIFNEQYF
TGTGCCAGCAGCTCACGGACAGGGATTTTCAACGAGCAGTACTTC
>-|-|TRBV27|TRBJ2-1
CASSFSSSYNEQFF
TGTGCCAGCAGTTTTTCCAGCTCCTACAATGAGCAGTTCTTC
>TRBD1|-|TRBV19|TRBJ1-1
CASSTDRGASAFF
TGTGCCAGTAGTACTGACAGGGGAGCGTCGGCTTTCTTT
>-|-|TRBV29-1|TRBJ2-7
CSVDARGSYEQYF
TGCAGCGTTGACGCCAGGGGCTCCTACGAGCAGTACTTC
>-|-|TRBV28|TRBJ1-2
CASRGPGEGYTF
TGTGCCAGCAGAGGGCCGGGAGAAGGCTACACCTTC
>TRBD1|-|TRBV27|TRBJ1-6
CASSWDRDNSPLHF
TGTGCCAGCAGTTGGGACAGAGATAATTCACCCCTCCACTTT
>TRBD1|-|TRBV6-1|TRBJ1-6
CASRPTGGENSPLHF
TGTGCCAGCAGACCCACAGGGGGCGAGAATTCACCCCTCCACTTT
>-|-|TRBV15|TRBJ2-5
CATSRDRGGGSAPRKTQYF
TGTGCCACCAGCAGAGATAGGGGAGGTGGGTCCGCCCCAAGGAAGACCCAGTACTTC
>TRBD1|once|TRBV7-8|TRBJ1-6
CASSSETGVWNSPLHF
TGTGCCAGCAGCTCAGAGACAGGGGTGTGGAATTCACCCCTCCACTTT
>TRBD2|-|TRBV4-2|TRBJ2-1
CASSLEIAGGGGNEQFF
TGTGCCAGCAGCCTCGAAATAGCGGGAGGGGGGGGAAATGAGCAGTTCTTC
>TRBD2|-|TRBV28|TRBJ2-3
CASSFPRLAGVGYTQYF
TGTGCCAGCAGTTTCCCACGACTAGCGGGAGTGGGGTATACGCAGTATTTT
>TRBD2|few|TRBV7-2|TRBJ2-7
CASSTRTSGSGRRGEQYF
TGTGCCAGCAGCACACGGACTAGCGGGAGTGGGAGGAGAGGGGAGCAGTACTTC
>-|-|TRBV9|TRBJ1-1
CASSASGDNTEAFF
TGTGCCAGCAGCGCCTCGGGAGACAACACTGAAGCTTTCTTT
>-|few|TRBV5-8|TRBJ1-1
CASSRGDTEAFF
TGTGCCAGCTCACGGGGGGACACTGAAGCTTTCTTT
>TRBD1|-|TRBV7-8|TRBJ2-2
CASSSNTGAGELFF
TGTGCCAGCAGCTCGAATACAGGGGCCGGGGAGCTGTTTTTT
>TRBD1|-|TRBV14|TRBJ1-5
CASSLGTGIQPQHF
TGTGCCAGCAGCCTAGGGACAGGGATTCAGCCCCAGCATTTT
>TRBD1|-|TRBV19|TRBJ1-5
CASSIGLDRVIQPQHF
TGTGCCAGTAGTATTGGTTTGGACAGGGTAATACAGCCCCAGCATTTT
>TRBD1|few|TRBV4-2|TRBJ1-5
CASSQQAGGEQPQHF
TGTGCCAGCAGCCAACAAGCAGGGGGCGAACAGCCCCAGCATTTT
>-|-|TRBV5-1|TRBJ1-3
CASSLNIQGAGNTIYF
TGCGCCAGCAGCTTGAATATACAAGGGGCTGGAAACACCATATATTTT
>-|-|TRBV19|TRBJ1-6
CASSMDRSPNSPLHF
TGTGCCAGTAGTATGGATCGGAGCCCGAATTCACCCCTCCACTTT
>-|-|TRBV7-2|TRBJ1-4
CASSWDTGFKKLFF
TGTGCCAGCAGCTGGGACACTGGATTTAAAAAACTGTTTTTT
>-|once|TRBV11-1|TRBJ2-3
CASTPTPGLGTDTQYF
TGTGCCAGCACCCCAACTCCAGGGCTGGGCACAGATACGCAGTATTTT
>TRBD2|-|TRBV4-3|TRBJ2-5
CASSLETSGQETQYF
TGCGCCAGCAGCCTCGAGACTAGCGGACAAGAGACCCAGTACTTC
>-|-|TRBV19|TRBJ2-7
CASSYRDFNEQYF
TGTGCCAGTAGTTACCGGGACTTCAACGAGCAGTACTTC